This TCR beta chain came from a study of vaccination and CD4 T cells after COVID-19. Overall study context: The study collected post-vaccine samples a median about 71 days after dose two, with a range of 14 to 241. Cells were stimulated with overlapping spike peptides from SARS-CoV-2, HCoV-NL63, HCoV-OC43 and HCoV-229E.

This CDR3 comprises 15 residues. Germline CDR1 SGHNT, CDR2 YYREEE (reference sequence). V dropped 6 bases and J dropped 4; count of bases not matched to a gene: 10. The treatment here: approximately 9-day PBMC culture with coronavirus spike peptide pools or control peptides (ViraFEST assay). Antigen-specific T cell expansion with peptide pools preceded TCR sequencing in the ViraFEST approach. Judged by abundance, this clonotype is medium-sized. Its target is not known. The Oncomine TCR Beta short-read assay was applied to DNA of cultured CD4+ T cells. Someone extracted genomic DNA from cultured CD4+ T cells. MiXCR was run by TCRdb on the PCR reads, yielding one entry per CDR3 protein. The sample has about 12,000 distinct CDR3 sequences, roughly 29% seen once.

This TCR was sampled from a human donor who had recovered from COVID-19. This rearrangement joins TRBV5-4 to TRBJ2-7, with 10 bases identical to TRBD2. This specimen consisted of CD4+ T cells from blood, cultured in vitro, obtained after SARS-CoV-2 vaccination. Here the CDR3 reads CASMGSGLAVYEQYF. CDR3 sequence (DNA): TGTGCCAGCATGGGGTCAGGACTAGCGGTTTACGAGCAGTACTTC.